The 32 T cell receptor beta chains in this list originate from one sample, sequenced in a study of CD8 T cells in ankylosing spondylitis. Whole-study results and caveats: There was a TCR beta motif, made of several highly homologous variants, that appeared characteristic of ankylosing spondylitis blood.

MiXCR was run by TCRdb on the 5' RACE reads, yielding one entry per CDR3 protein. This table holds about 400,000 distinct CDR3 sequences, 20% to 25% found once. The antigens for these receptors are not known. Sequencing was performed on blood, either unsorted or a sorted T cell fraction (not recorded which). These receptors were taken from a male donor with ankylosing spondylitis.

The rearrangement joins TRBV7-2 to TRBJ2-2; 13 nucleotides line up with TRBD2. The CDR3 totals 15 residues. The trim removed 5 bases at V and 7 bases at J, leaving 4 bases unmatched. CDR1 and CDR2 (germline): SGHTA, FQGNSA. CDR3 coding DNA: TGTGCCAGCAGCACGGGACTAGCGGGAAACGGGGAGCTGTTTTTT. Translating it yields CASSTGLAGNGELFF.

This clonotype was picked up a small number of times. The rearrangement uses TRBV5-1 and TRBJ2-3, with D maybe TRBD1 (5 bases). Trimming removed 3 bases at V and 1 base at J, with 9 bases between. Per germline, CDR1 SGHRS and CDR2 YFSETQ. The CDR3 consists of 14 residues. This CDR3 reads CASSSPRGTDTQYF. Here the CDR3 DNA reads TGCGCCAGCAGCTCACCCAGGGGCACAGATACGCAGTATTTT. The full variable domain, with the rest looked up from reference TRBV5-1 and TRBJ2-3, is KAGVTQTPRYLIKTRGQQVTLSCSPISGHRSVSWYQQTPGQGLQFLFEYFSETQRNKGNFPGRFSGRQFSNSRSEMNVSTLELGDSALYLCASSSPRGTDTQYFGPGTRLTVL.

The rearrangement joins TRBV29-1 to TRBJ2-7; D not certain. The germline V gene encodes CDR1 SQVTM and CDR2 ANQGSEA. V was shortened by 4 bases and J by 3 bases, with 10 bases between the two germline ends. The CDR3 length is 12 residues. DNA of the CDR3: TGCAGCGTTGGGCAGCGCGTCTACGAGCAGTACTTC. Residues: CSVGQRVYEQYF.

This chain joins TRBV11-3 and TRBJ2-2; D perhaps matches TRBD1 (6 bases). The V end was cut by 5 bases, the J end by 7 bases, with 14 bases between. Germline CDR1 reads SGHNT; CDR2 reads YENEEA. The CDR3 spans 14 residues. This CDR3 reads CASSLGQLDGELFF. CDR3 nucleotide sequence: TGTGCCAGCAGCCTAGGACAGCTCGACGGGGAGCTGTTTTTT.

This clonotype was detected only a few times. The chain is built from TRBV29-1 and TRBJ1-2; D is uncertain. With 1 base removed from V and 8 bases from J, the gap between germline ends came to 2 bases. CDR1 and CDR2 from the germline V gene are SQVTM and ANQGSEA. The CDR3 has 9 amino acids. The CDR3 region is CSVEVGYTF. As DNA, the CDR3 is TGCAGCGTTGAAGTCGGCTACACCTTC.

The V gene is TRBV5-1, the J gene TRBJ2-7; 9 nucleotides match TRBD1. The germline CDR1 and CDR2 sequences are SGHRS and YFSETQ. The CDR3 is 15 amino acids. The V segment lost 4 bases and the J segment 6 bases; nucleotides outside the gene matches: 11. CDR3 region: CASSPGGGQGGEQYF. In DNA form, the CDR3 reads TGCGCCAGCAGCCCAGGGGGGGGACAGGGTGGCGAGCAGTACTTC.

This sequence joins TRBV20-1 and TRBJ2-3; 9 nucleotides agree with TRBD2. Looked up from germline, CDR1 is DFQATT and CDR2 is SNEGSKA (reference sequence). This CDR3 region has 14 residues. With 1 base clipped from V and 2 bases from J, the junction kept 1 base outside the gene matches. The CDR3 DNA follows: TGCAGTGCTAGAGCTAGCGGGATCACAGATACGCAGTATTTT. This codes for CSARASGITDTQYF.

This clonotype turned up a few times. The gene calls are TRBV6-1 and TRBJ2-3; 7 bases are a match to TRBD2. The germline CDR1 and CDR2 sequences are MNHNS and SASEGT. The V segment lost 10 bases and the J segment 0 bases; nucleotides outside the gene matches: 10. The CDR3 runs 15 residues. CDR3 nucleotides: TGTGCCACCTCCCGCGGGAGCGACAGCACAGATACGCAGTATTTT. Protein: CATSRGSDSTDTQYF.

This clonotype came up a few times. The DNA for the CDR3 is TGCGCCAGCAGCTTGAGTTTTGGTGGGCAGCCCCAGCATTTT. Translating gives CASSLSFGGQPQHF. The V call is TRBV5-1, the J call TRBJ1-5; D gene unclear. Per germline, CDR1 SGHRS and CDR2 YFSETQ. The CDR3 runs to 14 residues. Trimming left V 1 base short and J 7 bases short, with 12 bases between.

This clonotype was seen just once. The V and J genes are TRBV5-1 and TRBJ2-6; TRBD1 agrees at 12 bases. After removal of 0 bases from V and 2 bases from J, the junction contained 3 bases not matched to a gene. This CDR3 contains 18 residues. CDR1 and CDR2 (germline): SGHRS, YFSETQ. The CDR3, as DNA: TGCGCCAGCAGCTTGGCCGGGACAGGGGGCGCTGGGGCCAACGTCCTGACTTTC. It codes for CASSLAGTGGAGANVLTF.

This clonotype appeared a few times. This chain links TRBV7-3 with TRBJ1-3; D call uncertain. Germline CDR1 reads SGHTA; CDR2 reads FQGTGA. The V and J ends lost 3 bases and 8 bases respectively, with 11 bases between them. The CDR3 runs to 13 residues. CDR3 amino acids: CASSLTGMDTIYF. CDR3 in DNA: TGTGCCAGCAGCTTGACCGGGATGGACACCATATATTTT.

This clonotype has just a few counts. This rearrangement joins TRBV28 to TRBJ2-2, with 7 bases matching TRBD2. The CDR3 is 15 amino acids. Germline V gene sequence: CDR1 MDHEN, CDR2 SYDVKM. Germline trimming cut 10 bases from V and 0 bases from J; bases unmatched to any gene: 8. Here the CDR3 reads CATGRWSTNTGELFF. CDR3 DNA sequence: TGTGCCACCGGGAGGTGGAGCACGAACACCGGGGAGCTGTTTTTT. The whole variable domain, remainder taken from reference TRBV28 and TRBJ2-2, is DVKVTQSSRYLVKRTGEKVFLECVQDMDHENMFWYRQDPGLGLRLIYFSYDVKMKEKGDIPEGYSVSREKKERFSLILESASTNQTSMYLCATGRWSTNTGELFFGEGSRLTVL.

This clonotype was detected only a few times. The chain joins TRBV4-3 to TRBJ1-2; D uncertain. Per the germline V gene, CDR1 is LGHNA and CDR2 is YSLEER. V was pared by 2 bases and J by 6 bases, with 19 bases between. The CDR3 consists of 16 residues. DNA for the CDR3: TGCGCCAGCAGCCAATATGTCGGGGAGTCTAGTGATGGCTACACCTTC. It translates to CASSQYVGESSDGYTF.

The chain joins TRBV6-1 to TRBJ2-7; TRBD1 agrees at 12 bases. Germline CDR1 is MNHNS and CDR2 is SASEGT. This CDR3 contains 15 residues. With 6 bases clipped from V and 5 bases from J, the junction kept 8 bases outside the gene matches. The DNA of the CDR3 is TGTGCCAGCAGAAGACCGGGACAGGGGGCCGACGAGCAGTACTTC. This codes for CASRRPGQGADEQYF.

This chain uses TRBV28 with TRBJ1-2; no definite D call. V was cut by 6 bases and J by 4 bases, with 6 bases left in between. This CDR3 spans 11 amino acids. Per the germline V gene, CDR1 is MDHEN and CDR2 is SYDVKM. DNA of the CDR3: TGTGCCAGCAGAGACACCTATGGCTACACCTTC. This encodes CASRDTYGYTF.

This clonotype was counted a few times. The chain employs TRBV5-1 and TRBJ2-7; perhaps TRBD1 as D (6 bases). V gave up 4 bases and J gave up 5 bases, with 22 bases separating them. This CDR3 comprises 16 residues. Germline CDR1 SGHRS, CDR2 YFSETQ. The CDR3, as DNA: TGCGCCAGCAGCCCAACCAGGGGAACCGCAAATAACGAGCAGTACTTC. Encoded protein: CASSPTRGTANNEQYF.

The J gene is TRBJ2-1, the V gene TRBV12-3 or TRBV12-4, with D perhaps matching TRBD1 (5 bases). Trimming pared 1 base from V and 5 bases from J, leaving 21 bases between. CDR3 length: 18 residues. The CDR3, as DNA: TGTGCCAGCAGTTTAGTAGGCCCAGGGCTCCGAGGCCACAATGAGCAGTTCTTC. Amino acids: CASSLVGPGLRGHNEQFF.

This chain joins TRBV5-4 and TRBJ2-5; D gene uncertain. The CDR3 is 13 amino acids. Trimming cost V 2 bases and J 7 bases, with 12 bases left between them. Germline assignment: CDR1 SGHNT and CDR2 YYREEE (reference sequence). CDR3 sequence (DNA): TGTGCCAGCAGCTTACGCTCGCATGGGACCCAGTACTTC. Protein product: CASSLRSHGTQYF.

A single count supports this clonotype. The V and J genes are TRBV7-9 and TRBJ2-1; 11 bases map to TRBD2. The CDR3 totals 14 residues. V shed 6 bases and J 11 bases; nucleotides not matched to a gene: 9. The V gene's germline CDR1 is SEHNR and CDR2 FQNEAQ (reference sequence). CDR3 protein: CASRPSSGRPKQFF. CDR3 nucleotides: TGTGCCAGCAGGCCTTCTAGCGGGAGGCCTAAGCAGTTCTTC. Drawing the rest from reference TRBV7-9 and TRBJ2-1, the complete variable domain is DTGVSQNPRHKITKRGQNVTFRCDPISEHNRLYWYRQTLGQGPEFLTYFQNEAQLEKSRLLSDRFSAERPKGSFSTLEIQRTEQGDSAMYLCASRPSSGRPKQFFGPGTRLTVL.

This rearrangement joins TRBV6-1 to TRBJ1-6; D is possibly TRBD1 (5 bases). The CDR3 runs to 15 residues. Germline loops: CDR1 MNHNS, CDR2 SASEGT. Trimming shortened V by 6 bases and J by 7 bases, and 16 bases separated the two germline ends. The CDR3 coding sequence is TGTGCCAGCAGGCCCGGGAGGGGTTGGAATTCACCCCTCCACTTT. It encodes CASRPGRGWNSPLHF.

The CDR3 DNA follows: TGTGCCAGCAGCATGATTGGGGCCAACGTCCTGACTTTC. Protein sequence: CASSMIGANVLTF. V is TRBV7-2 and J is TRBJ2-6; D is uncertain. In germline, CDR1 is SGHTA, CDR2 FQGNSA. Deletions cut 5 bases from V and 3 bases from J, with 5 bases between. This CDR3 comprises 13 residues.

The chain is built from TRBV5-1 and TRBJ1-4, with unresolved D. The germline V and J ends were trimmed by 1 base and 8 bases, with 9 bases remaining between them. CDR1 and CDR2 (germline): SGHRS, YFSETQ. The CDR3 is made up of 13 amino acids. DNA for the CDR3: TGCGCCAGCAGCTTGAACGTGGGAGAAAAACTGTTTTTT. This encodes CASSLNVGEKLFF. The whole variable domain, remainder taken from reference TRBV5-1 and TRBJ1-4, is KAGVTQTPRYLIKTRGQQVTLSCSPISGHRSVSWYQQTPGQGLQFLFEYFSETQRNKGNFPGRFSGRQFSNSRSEMNVSTLELGDSALYLCASSLNVGEKLFFGSGTQLSVL.

In its sample, this clonotype was seen a few times. V is TRBV20-1 and J is TRBJ1-4, with D perhaps matching TRBD1 (5 bases). V gave up 6 bases and J gave up 4 bases, with 12 bases separating them. Germline lookup yields CDR1 DFQATT and CDR2 SNEGSKA (reference sequence). The CDR3 sequence is 13 residues long. CDR3 sequence reads: CSAIGAVNEKLFF. In DNA form, the CDR3 reads TGCAGTGCAATCGGGGCAGTTAATGAAAAACTGTTTTTT.

This clonotype was detected only a few times. The chain couples TRBV6-5 to TRBJ2-7, with 10 bases matching TRBD2. Germline CDR1 is MNHEY and CDR2 is SVGAGI. There are 17 residues in the CDR3. V trimming: 3 bases; J trimming: 6 bases; junction bases outside the gene matches: 14. CDR3 region: CASSYRLAGDFDSEQYF. The CDR3 DNA reads as TGTGCCAGCAGTTATCGGCTAGCGGGAGACTTCGACTCCGAGCAGTACTTC.

This rearrangement joins TRBV5-1 to TRBJ1-4; D is possibly TRBD1 (6 bases). The CDR3 is 17 residues long. Germline V CDR1 and CDR2: SGHRS, YFSETQ. Trimming took 0 bases from V and 6 from J, leaving 18 bases between them. This CDR3 reads CASSLAPYRVGDEKLFF. The CDR3 DNA follows: TGCGCCAGCAGCTTGGCCCCCTACAGGGTGGGGGATGAAAAACTGTTTTTT.

This rearrangement joins TRBV5-1 to TRBJ2-7, with 9 bases that match TRBD1. Germline CDR1 SGHRS, CDR2 YFSETQ. CDR3 length: 15 residues. J lost 6 bases, V lost 3 bases, and 10 bases had no gene match. CDR3 bases: TGCGCCAGCAGCTCTACCGGGACAGGGTCCCGCGAGCAGTACTTC. It codes for CASSSTGTGSREQYF.

The rearrangement links TRBV18 to TRBJ1-1; 11 bases agree with TRBD1. Germline V gives CDR1 KGHSH, CDR2 LQKENI. The V and J ends lost 6 bases and 1 base, in that order; junction bases with no gene match: 4. The CDR3 is made up of 15 amino acids. Written as DNA, the CDR3 is TGTGCCAGCTCCGGACAGGGGGCGCGGAACACTGAAGCTTTCTTT. Its translation is CASSGQGARNTEAFF.

The chain couples TRBV2 to TRBJ1-5; D is unclear. Trimming shortened V by 3 bases and J by 0 bases, and 12 bases separated the two germline ends. The CDR3 runs to 16 residues. The germline gives CDR1 SNHLY, CDR2 FYNNEI. CDR3 DNA sequence: TGTGCCAGCAGTGATCTGGGATTTAGTAGCAATCAGCCCCAGCATTTT. This sequence encodes CASSDLGFSSNQPQHF.

This clonotype was observed a handful of times. The CDR3 region has the DNA TGCGCCAGCAGCTCCGGGACAGAATACAATGAGCAGTTCTTC. It is translated as CASSSGTEYNEQFF. V and J are TRBV5-1 and TRBJ2-1, with 7 bases lining up with TRBD1. The germline gives CDR1 SGHRS, CDR2 YFSETQ. This CDR3 has 14 residues. The V gene end was trimmed by 3 bases and the J gene end by 4 bases; junction bases not matched to a gene: 4.

This clonotype was detected ten times or more. The J gene is TRBJ2-2, the V gene TRBV5-1; the D is unclear. V shed 0 bases and J shed 7 bases, with 7 bases lying between them. Germline V CDR1 and CDR2: SGHRS, YFSETQ. The CDR3 covers 13 residues. This chain's CDR3 is CASSLDGDGELFF. The CDR3 coding sequence is TGCGCCAGCAGCTTGGATGGGGACGGGGAGCTGTTTTTT.

V and J are TRBV6-1 and TRBJ2-7; D is perhaps TRBD1 or TRBD2 (6 bases each). There are 17 residues in the CDR3. CDR1 MNHNS and CDR2 SASEGT come from the germline V gene. Between the trimmed V and J ends, which lost 5 bases and 0 bases, there was a span of 20 bases. The CDR3 nucleotides are TGTGCCAGCAGTCTCCAGGGAGGACAGACGAGCTCCTACGAGCAGTACTTC. It codes for CASSLQGGQTSSYEQYF.

This clonotype was detected many times. The chain employs TRBV5-1 and TRBJ2-3, with TRBD2 matching 12 bases. Trimming took 1 base from V and 4 from J; bases not matched to a gene: 7. CDR3 length: 17 residues. CDR1 SGHRS and CDR2 YFSETQ come from the germline V gene. The CDR3 loop is CASSLNPSGRGSDTQYF. CDR3 nucleotides: TGCGCCAGCAGCTTGAATCCTAGCGGGAGGGGGTCAGATACGCAGTATTTT. The full variable domain, in which reference TRBV5-1 and TRBJ2-3 provide the parts outside the CDR3, is KAGVTQTPRYLIKTRGQQVTLSCSPISGHRSVSWYQQTPGQGLQFLFEYFSETQRNKGNFPGRFSGRQFSNSRSEMNVSTLELGDSALYLCASSLNPSGRGSDTQYFGPGTRLTVL.